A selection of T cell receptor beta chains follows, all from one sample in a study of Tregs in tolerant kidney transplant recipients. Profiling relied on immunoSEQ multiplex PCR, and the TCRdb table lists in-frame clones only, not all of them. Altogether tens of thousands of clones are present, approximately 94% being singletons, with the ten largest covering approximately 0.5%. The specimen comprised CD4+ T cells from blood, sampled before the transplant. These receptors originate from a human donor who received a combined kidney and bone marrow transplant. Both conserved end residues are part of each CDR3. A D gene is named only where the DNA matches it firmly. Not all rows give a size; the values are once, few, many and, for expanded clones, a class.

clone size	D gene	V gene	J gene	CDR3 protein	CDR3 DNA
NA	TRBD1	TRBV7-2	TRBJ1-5	CASSITGDRAQSNQPQHF	TGTGCCAGCAGCATAACGGGCGACAGGGCCCAAAGCAATCAGCCCCAGCATTTT
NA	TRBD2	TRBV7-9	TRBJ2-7	CASSLWGGSPGGQYF	TGTGCCAGCAGCTTATGGGGTGGGTCACCGGGGGGGCAGTACTTC
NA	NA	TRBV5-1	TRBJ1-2	CASSEQNYGYTF	TGCGCCAGCAGCGAACAAAACTATGGCTACACCTTC
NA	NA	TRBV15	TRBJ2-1	CATSRDSREVFNEQFF	TGTGCCACCAGCAGAGATTCGAGGGAAGTGTTCAATGAGCAGTTCTTC
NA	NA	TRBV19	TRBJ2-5	CASSGQGGYEETQYF	TGTGCCAGTAGCGGTCAGGGGGGTTATGAAGAGACCCAGTACTTC
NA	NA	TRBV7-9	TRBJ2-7	CASSLDSTHLGQYF	TGTGCCAGCAGCCTAGACAGTACCCACCTCGGGCAGTACTTC
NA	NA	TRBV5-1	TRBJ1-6	CASSLGRNSPLHF	TGCGCCAGCAGCTTGGGCAGGAATTCACCCCTCCACTTT
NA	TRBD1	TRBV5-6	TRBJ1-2	CASSFGTGYGYTF	TGTGCCAGCAGCTTCGGGACAGGCTATGGCTACACCTTC
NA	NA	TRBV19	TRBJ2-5	CASSRTQETQYF	TGTGCCAGTAGTCGGACTCAAGAGACCCAGTACTTC
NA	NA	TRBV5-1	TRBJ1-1	CASSLKGDTEAFF	TGCGCCAGCAGCTTAAAGGGGGACACTGAAGCTTTCTTT
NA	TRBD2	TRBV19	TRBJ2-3	CASSITSGGSDTQYF	TGTGCCAGTAGTATAACTAGCGGGGGATCAGATACGCAGTATTTT
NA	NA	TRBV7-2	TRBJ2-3	CASSLVTGDTQYF	TGTGCCAGCAGCTTAGTTACGGGAGATACGCAGTATTTT
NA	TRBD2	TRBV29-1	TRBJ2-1	CSVEDWGSGSSYNEQFF	TGCAGCGTTGAAGATTGGGGTAGCGGGAGCTCCTACAATGAGCAGTTCTTC
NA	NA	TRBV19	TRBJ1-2	CASKTSYLANYGYTF	TGTGCCTCTAAGACATCCTACTTAGCTAACTATGGCTACACCTTC
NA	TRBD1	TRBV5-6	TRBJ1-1	CASSAGGGGDTEAFF	TGTGCCAGCAGTGCAGGGGGCGGGGGGGACACTGAAGCTTTCTTT
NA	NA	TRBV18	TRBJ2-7	CASSPERFQGGEQYF	TGTGCCAGCTCACCAGAACGGTTCCAGGGAGGCGAGCAGTACTTC
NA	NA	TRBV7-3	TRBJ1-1	CASSPTTNTEAFF	TGTGCCAGCAGCCCGACAACGAACACTGAAGCTTTCTTT
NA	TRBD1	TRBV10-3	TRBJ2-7	CAISEDETGTGRLGQYF	TGTGCCATCAGTGAGGACGAAACCGGGACAGGCCGGTTAGGGCAGTACTTC
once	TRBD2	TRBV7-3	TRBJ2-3	CASSRTSGREGDTQYF	TGTGCCAGCAGCCGGACTAGCGGGAGGGAGGGGGATACGCAGTATTTT
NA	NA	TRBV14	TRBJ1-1	CASSREGRNTEAFF	TGTGCCAGCAGCCGGGAAGGGAGGAACACTGAAGCTTTCTTT
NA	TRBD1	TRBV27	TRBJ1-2	CASRARDRFGYTF	TGTGCCAGCAGAGCCCGGGACAGATTTGGCTACACCTTC
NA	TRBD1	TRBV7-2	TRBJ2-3	CASNTLGTGTDTQYF	TGTGCCAGCAACACTCTAGGGACAGGGACAGATACGCAGTATTTT
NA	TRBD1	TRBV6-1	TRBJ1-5	CASSDHRGPNQPQHF	TGTGCCAGCAGTGACCACAGGGGACCAAATCAGCCCCAGCATTTT
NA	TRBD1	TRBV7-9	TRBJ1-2	CASSQTGGAIYGCTF	TGTGCCAGCAGCCAAACAGGGGGAGCTATCTATGGCTGCACCTTC
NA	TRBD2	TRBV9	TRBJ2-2	CASSVGGLGFAGELFF	TGTGCCAGCAGCGTAGGAGGACTAGGTTTTGCCGGGGAGCTGTTTTTT
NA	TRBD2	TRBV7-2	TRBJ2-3	CASSLVASGSGPDTQYF	TGTGCCAGCAGCTTAGTAGCCAGCGGGAGTGGCCCAGATACGCAGTATTTT
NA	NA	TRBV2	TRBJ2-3	CASSAGLPFTDTQYF	TGTGCCAGCAGTGCGGGACTCCCCTTCACAGATACGCAGTATTTT
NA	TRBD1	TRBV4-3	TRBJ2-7	CASSQDFGDRVRGMAYEQYF	TGCGCCAGCAGCCAAGATTTTGGGGACAGGGTCCGTGGTATGGCCTACGAGCAGTACTTC
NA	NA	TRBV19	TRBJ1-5	CASNQGRASNQPQHF	TGTGCCAGTAATCAGGGGCGAGCCAGCAATCAGCCCCAGCATTTT
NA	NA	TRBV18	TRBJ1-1	CASSPPSADTEAFF	TGTGCCAGCTCACCACCAAGTGCGGACACTGAAGCTTTCTTT
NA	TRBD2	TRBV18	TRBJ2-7	CASSQGGTSGTF	TGTGCCAGCTCACAAGGGGGGACTAGCGGGACCTTC
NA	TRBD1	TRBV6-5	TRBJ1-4	CASRRTGAVNEKLFF	TGTGCCAGCAGAAGAACAGGGGCCGTTAATGAAAAACTGTTTTTT
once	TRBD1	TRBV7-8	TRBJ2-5	CASRRQGEETQYF	TGTGCCAGCAGGCGACAGGGTGAAGAGACCCAGTACTTC
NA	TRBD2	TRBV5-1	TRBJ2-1	CASSLPTSGRANEQFF	TGCGCCAGCAGCCTGCCTACTAGCGGGAGGGCCAATGAGCAGTTCTTC
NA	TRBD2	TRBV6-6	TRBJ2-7	CASRDWTSGKDEQYF	TGTGCCAGCAGAGATTGGACTAGCGGGAAGGACGAGCAGTACTTC
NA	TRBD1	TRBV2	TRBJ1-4	CASSERDRGEFEKLFF	TGTGCCAGCAGTGAAAGGGACAGGGGCGAGTTCGAAAAACTGTTTTTT
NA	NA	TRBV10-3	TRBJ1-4	CATGHTNEKLFF	TGTGCCACGGGACATACCAATGAAAAACTGTTTTTT
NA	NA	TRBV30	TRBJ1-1	CAWSLGYYTEAFF	TGTGCCTGGAGCCTCGGGTACTATACTGAAGCTTTCTTT
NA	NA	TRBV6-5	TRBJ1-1	CASSYQADQEAFF	TGTGCCAGCAGTTACCAGGCCGACCAAGAAGCTTTCTTT
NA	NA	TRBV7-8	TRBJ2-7	CASSLGQIYEQYF	TGTGCCAGCAGCTTAGGGCAGATCTACGAGCAGTACTTC
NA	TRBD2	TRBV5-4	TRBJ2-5	CASSLGSGAAETQYF	TGTGCCAGCAGCTTGGGTAGCGGGGCGGCGGAGACCCAGTACTTC
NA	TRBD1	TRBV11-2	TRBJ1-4	CASSLTHSGGFEKLFF	TGTGCCAGCAGCTTAACTCACTCAGGGGGATTTGAAAAACTGTTTTTT
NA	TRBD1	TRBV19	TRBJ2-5	CASSSRKTGGEETQYF	TGTGCCAGTAGTTCCCGGAAGACAGGGGGGGAAGAGACCCAGTACTTC
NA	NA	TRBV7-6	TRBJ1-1	CASSLRGNTEAFF	TGTGCCAGCAGCTTACGGGGGAACACTGAAGCTTTCTTT
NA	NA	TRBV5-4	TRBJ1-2	CASSLEHGGYTF	TGTGCCAGCAGCTTGGAGCACGGTGGCTACACCTTC
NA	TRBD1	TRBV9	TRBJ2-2	CASSVFGQGAGELFF	TGTGCCAGCAGCGTCTTTGGACAGGGTGCCGGGGAGCTGTTTTTT
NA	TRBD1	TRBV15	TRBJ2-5	CATSRDRGFQETQYF	TGTGCCACCAGCAGGGACAGGGGGTTCCAAGAGACCCAGTACTTC
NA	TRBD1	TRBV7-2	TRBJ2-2	CASSWGQGGELFF	TGTGCCAGCAGCTGGGGACAGGGCGGGGAGCTGTTTTTT
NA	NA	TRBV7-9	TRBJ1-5	CASSFWDTNQPQHF	TGTGCCAGCAGCTTTTGGGACACCAATCAGCCCCAGCATTTT
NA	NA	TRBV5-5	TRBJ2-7	CASSYASYEQYF	TGTGCCAGCAGCTATGCCAGCTACGAGCAGTACTTC
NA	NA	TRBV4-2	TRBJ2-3	CASSLSRDISTDTQYF	TGTGCCAGCAGCCTCTCCCGGGACATCAGCACAGATACGCAGTATTTT
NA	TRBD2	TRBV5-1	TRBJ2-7	CASSLSGLAGYEQYF	TGCGCCAGCAGCTTAAGTGGACTAGCTGGCTACGAGCAGTACTTC
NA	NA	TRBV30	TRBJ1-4	CASGVGEKLFF	TGTGCGTCGGGGGTGGGGGAAAAACTGTTTTTT